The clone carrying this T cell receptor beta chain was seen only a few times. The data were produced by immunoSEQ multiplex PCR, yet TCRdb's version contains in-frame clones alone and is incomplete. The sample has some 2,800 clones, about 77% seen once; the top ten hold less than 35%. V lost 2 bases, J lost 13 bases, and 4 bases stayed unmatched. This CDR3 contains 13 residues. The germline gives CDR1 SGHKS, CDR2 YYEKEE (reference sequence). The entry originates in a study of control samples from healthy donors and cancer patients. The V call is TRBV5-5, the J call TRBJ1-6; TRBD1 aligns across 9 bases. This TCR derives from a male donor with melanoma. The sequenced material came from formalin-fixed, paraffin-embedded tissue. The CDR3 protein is CASSFRTGEPLHF. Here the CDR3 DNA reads TGTGCCAGCAGCTTTCGGACAGGGGAGCCCCTCCACTTT.